These 13 T cell receptor beta chains share one sample of origin, sequenced in a study of T cells in Graves' hyperthyroidism and ophthalmopathy. TCR beta CDR3 regions were amplified from RNA transcripts. The HTBI primer set served for first-round RT-PCR of the TCR CDR3. TCRdb analysed the multiplex PCR reads with MiXCR anew, one entry per CDR3 protein. The sample holds about 370,000 distinct CDR3 sequences, approximately 16% seen once. Sequencing was done on a sample of blood. The receptor source for this set is a woman between 55 and 75 years old with Graves' ophthalmopathy.

This clonotype was counted between two and nine times. This chain uses TRBV10-3 with TRBJ2-2; D uncertain. Trimming shortened V by 8 bases and J by 3 bases, and 7 bases separated the two germline ends. The CDR3 has 12 amino acids. Per the germline V gene, CDR1 is ENHRY and CDR2 is SYGVKD. CDR3 sequence reads: CAIGTDTGELFF. CDR3 DNA: TGTGCCATCGGTACGGACACCGGGGAGCTGTTTTTT.

This clonotype was observed at least ten times. The rearrangement links TRBV20-1 to TRBJ2-7; TRBD1 matches 7 bases. With 6 bases clipped from V and 0 bases from J, the junction kept 5 bases outside the gene matches. This CDR3 region has 13 residues. CDR1 is DFQATT, CDR2 SNEGSKA, per germline (reference sequence). The DNA for the CDR3 is TGCAGTGCCGAGACAGGGAGCTCCTACGAGCAGTACTTC. Residues: CSAETGSSYEQYF.

This clonotype was counted many times. The chain is built from TRBV18 and TRBJ1-4; 7 bases match TRBD1. Trimming cost V 3 bases and J 5 bases; bases outside gene matches: 9. CDR3 length equals 16 residues. The V gene's germline CDR1 is KGHSH and CDR2 LQKENI. The CDR3 sequence is CASSPTRGQQNEKLFF. CDR3 DNA sequence: TGTGCCAGCTCACCTACCCGGGGACAGCAGAATGAAAAACTGTTTTTT.

This clonotype was seen repeatedly, ten times or more. This sequence joins TRBV2 and TRBJ2-5; TRBD1 aligns across 9 bases. The CDR3 is made up of 13 amino acids. V gave up 6 bases and J gave up 2 bases; unmatched junction bases: 1. Germline V gene data show CDR1 as SNHLY and CDR2 as FYNNEI. The CDR3 loop reads CASSGTGQETQYF. As DNA, the CDR3 is TGTGCCAGCAGCGGGACAGGGCAAGAGACCCAGTACTTC. The entire variable domain, with the rest obtained from reference TRBV2 and TRBJ2-5, is as follows: EPEVTQTPSHQVTQMGQEVILRCVPISNHLYFYWYRQILGQKVEFLVSFYNNEISEKSEIFDDQFSVERPDGSNFTLKIRSTKLEDSAMYFCASSGTGQETQYFGPGTRLLVL.

Only a few counts were recorded for this clonotype. V and J are TRBV9 and TRBJ2-7, with 9 bases matching TRBD2. CDR1 and CDR2 (germline): SGDLS, YYNGEE. The CDR3 length is 14 residues. Trimming took 2 bases from V and 2 from J; bases not matched to a gene: 2. The CDR3 reads CASSVGLATYEQYF. CDR3 coding DNA: TGTGCCAGCAGCGTCGGACTAGCGACCTACGAGCAGTACTTC. Using reference TRBV9 and TRBJ2-7 for the parts outside the CDR3, the full variable domain is DSGVTQTPKHLITATGQRVTLRCSPRSGDLSVYWYQQSLDQGLQFLIQYYNGEERAKGNILERFSAQQFPDLHSELNLSSLELGDSALYFCASSVGLATYEQYFGPGTRLTVT.

This clonotype occurred many times. J is TRBJ2-3 and V is TRBV20-1; D remains ambiguous. The CDR3 is 13 amino acids. Germline V lookup: CDR1 DFQATT, CDR2 SNEGSKA (reference sequence). Trimming took 0 bases from V and 6 from J, leaving 10 bases between them. The CDR3 nucleotides are TGCAGTGCTAGAGAGGAACGTCAGGATACGCAGTATTTT. The encoded protein is CSAREERQDTQYF.

This clonotype was counted at least ten times. J is TRBJ2-5 and V is TRBV5-1; 7 bases are shared with TRBD2. CDR1 is SGHRS and CDR2 is YFSETQ in the germline V gene. The CDR3 consists of 14 residues. Losses at the gene ends were 6 bases for V and 5 bases for J; bases not matched to a gene: 10. The CDR3 DNA reads TGCGCCAGCACCCGGGGAGGGCAAAAGGAGACCCAGTACTTC. It codes for CASTRGGQKETQYF.

This clonotype was counted at least ten times. The chain joins TRBV20-1 to TRBJ2-7; 11 nucleotides line up with TRBD2. In germline, CDR1 is DFQATT, CDR2 SNEGSKA (reference sequence). The CDR3 is 15 residues long. DNA for the CDR3: TGCAGCTCCTTCGGGGCTAGCGGGAGGTCCTACGAGCAGTACTTC. Translation gives CSSFGASGRSYEQYF.

This clonotype has just a few counts. V usage is TRBV6-1 and J usage is TRBJ1-1; no clear D gene. Looked up from germline, CDR1 is MNHNS and CDR2 is SASEGT. The CDR3 extends over 12 amino acids. With 7 bases removed from V and 8 bases from J, the gap between germline ends came to 14 bases. The CDR3 region is CASTEVGAEAFF. In DNA, the CDR3 is TGTGCCAGCACCGAAGTAGGAGCCGAAGCTTTCTTT.

This clonotype has a count of ten or more. The rearrangement joins TRBV27 to TRBJ2-3; no reliable D call. Trimming removed 5 bases from V and 2 bases from J, with 20 bases in between. This CDR3 is 17 amino acids long. Germline V gene data show CDR1 as MNHEY and CDR2 as SMNVEV (reference sequence). Written as DNA, the CDR3 is TGTGCCAGCAGTCTCTCCACCAAGCTCCGATCCACAGATACGCAGTATTTT. Its protein product is CASSLSTKLRSTDTQYF.

In this sample, this clonotype turned up many times. The chain recombines TRBV18 with TRBJ1-1, with D uncertain. The CDR3 has 13 amino acids. V was cut by 8 bases and J by 10 bases, with 20 bases left in between. Germline-derived CDR1 and CDR2 are KGHSH and LQKENI. CDR3 sequence reads: CASGARAAVGAFF. CDR3 bases: TGTGCCAGCGGAGCGCGGGCAGCCGTGGGAGCTTTCTTT.

The sample holds many counts of this clonotype. The V gene is TRBV15, the J gene TRBJ2-5, with D possibly matching TRBD2 (5 bases). The CDR3 length is 14 residues. V lost 0 bases and J lost 6, with 11 bases in between. Germline CDR1 is LNHNV and CDR2 is YYDKDF (reference sequence). The CDR3 loop is CATSRDQAEKTQYF. The CDR3 DNA is TGTGCCACCAGCAGAGATCAAGCGGAGAAGACCCAGTACTTC. Full variable domain (remainder filled in from reference TRBV15 and TRBJ2-5): DAMVIQNPRYQVTQFGKPVTLSCSQTLNHNVMYWYQQKSSQAPKLLFHYYDKDFNNEADTPDNFQSRRPNTSFCFLDIRSPGLGDTAMYLCATSRDQAEKTQYFGPGTRLLVL.

For this clonotype: Just one base apart from a much larger clone, this may be a read error. The chain links TRBV11-2 to TRBJ2-3; D is uncertain. V lost 5 bases and J 2 bases, leaving 14 bases between the germline ends. This CDR3 region has 15 residues. The germline V gene encodes CDR1 SGHAT and CDR2 FQNNGV. The CDR3 region is CASSLPATYTDTQYF. The DNA of the CDR3 is TGTGCCAGCAGCCTGCCGGCGACCTACACAGATACGCAGTATTTT.